Reported below is one T cell receptor beta chain. Its antigen is not known. The data are from a study of Ad26.COV2.S vaccination and SARS-CoV-2 variants. Overall study context: Donor joined the COV1001 Ad26.COV2.S trial arm. Study results and limitations: Breadth, reportedly substantial, characterized the spike-specific CD8+ and CD4+ T cell responses after vaccination.

Method: immunoSEQ multiplex PCR; TCRdb's copy keeps in-frame clones and lacks some. The data hold about 390,000 clones, with 75% to 90% observed a single time. The treatment denotes: roughly 18 received Ad26.COV2.S at low or high dose, single or two shots; roughly 5 received placebo; per-sample allocation not given. Samples analyzed were those drawn on day 63 after the first vaccine or placebo injection. At a Boston site, the person donating was an adult of 18-55 years. Participants' vaccine, an Ad26 vector, delivered Wuhan-strain SARS-CoV-2 spike. The CDR3 is 15 amino acids. V was shortened by 3 bases and J by 0 bases, with 10 bases between the two germline ends. Per germline, CDR1 SGHKS and CDR2 YYEKEE (reference sequence).

The origin of this receptor is a person aged 18-65 years who received the Ad26.COV2.S COVID-19 vaccine or a placebo. The starting material was peripheral blood, obtained in a trial of Ad26.COV2.S vaccine versus placebo. The V call is TRBV5-5, the J call TRBJ2-1; D might be TRBD1 (6 bases). CDR3 region: CASSYRVGSYNEQFF. The DNA of the CDR3 is TGTGCCAGCAGCTACAGGGTGGGCTCCTACAATGAGCAGTTCTTC.